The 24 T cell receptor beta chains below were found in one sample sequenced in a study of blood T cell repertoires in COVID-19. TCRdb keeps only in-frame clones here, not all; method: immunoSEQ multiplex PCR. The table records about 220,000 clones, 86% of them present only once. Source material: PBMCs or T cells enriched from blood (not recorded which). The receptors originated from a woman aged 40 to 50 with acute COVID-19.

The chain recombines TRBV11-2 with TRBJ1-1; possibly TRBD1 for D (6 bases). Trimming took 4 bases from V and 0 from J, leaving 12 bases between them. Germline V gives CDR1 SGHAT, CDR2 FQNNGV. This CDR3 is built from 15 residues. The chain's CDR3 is CASSSRQEMNTEAFF. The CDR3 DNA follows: TGTGCCAGCAGCTCCCGACAGGAAATGAACACTGAAGCTTTCTTT. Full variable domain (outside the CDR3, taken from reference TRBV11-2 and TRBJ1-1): EAGVAQSPRYKIIEKRQSVAFWCNPISGHATLYWYQQILGQGPKLLIQFQNNGVVDDSQLPKDRFSAERLKGVDSTLKIQPAKLEDSAVYLCASSSRQEMNTEAFFGQGTRLTVV.

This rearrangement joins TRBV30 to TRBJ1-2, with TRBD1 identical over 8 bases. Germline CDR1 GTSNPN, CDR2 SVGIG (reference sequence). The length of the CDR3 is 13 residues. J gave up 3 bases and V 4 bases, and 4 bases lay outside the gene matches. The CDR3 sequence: CAWNDRGYYGYTF. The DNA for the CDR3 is TGTGCCTGGAACGACAGGGGTTACTATGGCTACACCTTC.

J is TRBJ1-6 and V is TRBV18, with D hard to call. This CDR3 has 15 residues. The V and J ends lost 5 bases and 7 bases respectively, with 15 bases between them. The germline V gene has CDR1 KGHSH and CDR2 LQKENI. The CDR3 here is CASSGSGDRNSPLHF. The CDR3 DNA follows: TGTGCCAGCTCAGGAAGCGGGGATAGGAATTCACCCCTCCACTTT.

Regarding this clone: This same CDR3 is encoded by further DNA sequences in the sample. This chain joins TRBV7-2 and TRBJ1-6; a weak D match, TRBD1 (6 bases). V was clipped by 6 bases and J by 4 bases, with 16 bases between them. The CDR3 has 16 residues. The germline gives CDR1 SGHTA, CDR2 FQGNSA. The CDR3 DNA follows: TGTGCCAGCAGTCCCACAGGGATCTCATATAATTCACCCCTCCACTTT. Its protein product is CASSPTGISYNSPLHF.

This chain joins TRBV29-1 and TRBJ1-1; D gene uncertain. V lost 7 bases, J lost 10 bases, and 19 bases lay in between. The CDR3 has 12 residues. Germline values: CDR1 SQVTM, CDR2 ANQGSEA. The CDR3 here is CSATALGVGAFF. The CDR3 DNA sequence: TGCAGCGCAACGGCCCTGGGCGTAGGAGCTTTCTTT. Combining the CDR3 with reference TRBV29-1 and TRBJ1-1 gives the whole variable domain SAVISQKPSRDICQRGTSLTIQCQVDSQVTMMFWYRQQPGQSLTLIATANQGSEATYESGFVIDKFPISRPNLTFSTLTVSNMSPEDSSIYLCSATALGVGAFFGQGTRLTVV.

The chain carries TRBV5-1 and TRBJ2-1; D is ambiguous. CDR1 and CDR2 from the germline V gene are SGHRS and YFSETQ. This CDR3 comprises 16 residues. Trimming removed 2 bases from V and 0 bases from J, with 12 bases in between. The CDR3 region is CASSFGDWSSYNEQFF. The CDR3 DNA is TGCGCCAGCAGCTTTGGAGACTGGAGCTCCTACAATGAGCAGTTCTTC.

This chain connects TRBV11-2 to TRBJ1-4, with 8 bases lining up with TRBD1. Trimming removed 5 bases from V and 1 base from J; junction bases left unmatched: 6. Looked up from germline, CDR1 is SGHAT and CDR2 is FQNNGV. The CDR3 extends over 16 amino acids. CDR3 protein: CASSRTGSGTNEKLFF. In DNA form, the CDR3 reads TGTGCCAGCAGCCGGACAGGGAGTGGAACTAATGAAAAACTGTTTTTT.

CDR3 DNA sequence: TGTGCCAGCAGTTACTCATCCAGGGGGGACCACGAGCAGTACTTC. Its protein product is CASSYSSRGDHEQYF. This chain links TRBV6-5 with TRBJ2-7; weak D call: TRBD1 (7 bases). CDR3 length: 15 amino acids. V shed 0 bases and J shed 5 bases, with 14 bases lying between them. Germline-derived CDR1 and CDR2 are MNHEY and SVGAGI.

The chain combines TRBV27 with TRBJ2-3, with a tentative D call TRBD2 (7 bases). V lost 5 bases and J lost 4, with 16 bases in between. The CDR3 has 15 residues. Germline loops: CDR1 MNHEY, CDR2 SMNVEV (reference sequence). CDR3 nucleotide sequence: TGTGCCAGCAGTCCCTTGGGGGGGCGATCAGATACGCAGTATTTT. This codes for CASSPLGGRSDTQYF.

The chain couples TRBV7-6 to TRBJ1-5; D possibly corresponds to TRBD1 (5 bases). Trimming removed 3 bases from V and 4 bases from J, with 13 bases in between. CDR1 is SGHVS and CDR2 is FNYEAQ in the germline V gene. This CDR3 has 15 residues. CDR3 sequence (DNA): TGTGCCAGCAGCTTGAGGGGAGGTGGGAATCAGCCCCAGCATTTT. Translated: CASSLRGGGNQPQHF.

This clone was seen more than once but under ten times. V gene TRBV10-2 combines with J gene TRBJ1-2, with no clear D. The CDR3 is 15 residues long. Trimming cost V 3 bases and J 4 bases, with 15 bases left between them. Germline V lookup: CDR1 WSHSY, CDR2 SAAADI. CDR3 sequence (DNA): TGCGCCAGCAGTGATTACCATCAGGTTATCTATGGCTACACCTTC. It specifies CASSDYHQVIYGYTF.

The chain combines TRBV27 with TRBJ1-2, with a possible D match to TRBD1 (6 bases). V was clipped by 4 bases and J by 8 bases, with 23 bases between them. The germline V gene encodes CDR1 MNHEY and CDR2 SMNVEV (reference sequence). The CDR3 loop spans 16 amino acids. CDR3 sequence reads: CASSSTDRLESFGYTF. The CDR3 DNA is TGTGCCAGCAGTTCTACAGACAGGTTAGAGTCCTTCGGCTACACCTTC.

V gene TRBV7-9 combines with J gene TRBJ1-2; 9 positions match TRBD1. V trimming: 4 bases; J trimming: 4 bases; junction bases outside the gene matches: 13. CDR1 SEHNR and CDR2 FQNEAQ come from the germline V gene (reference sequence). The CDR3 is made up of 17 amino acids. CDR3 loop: CASSSTGTGKTGYGYTF. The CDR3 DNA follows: TGTGCCAGCAGCTCCACCGGGACAGGGAAGACGGGCTATGGCTACACCTTC.

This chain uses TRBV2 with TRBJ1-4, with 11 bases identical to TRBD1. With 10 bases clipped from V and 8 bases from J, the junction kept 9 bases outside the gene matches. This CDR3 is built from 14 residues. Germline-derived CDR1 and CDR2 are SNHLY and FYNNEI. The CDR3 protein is CATSLGTGGEKLFF. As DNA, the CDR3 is TGTGCCACCTCATTGGGGACAGGGGGAGAAAAACTGTTTTTT.

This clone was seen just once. CDR3 in amino acids: CASSELTGWVAGPSYNEQFF. CDR3 DNA sequence: TGTGCCAGCAGTGAGTTGACGGGATGGGTAGCGGGGCCCTCCTACAATGAGCAGTTCTTC. The V and J genes are TRBV2 and TRBJ2-1, with 8 bases fitting TRBD2. Looked up from germline, CDR1 is SNHLY and CDR2 is FYNNEI. This CDR3 contains 20 residues. J was trimmed by 0 bases and V by 3 bases; bases with no gene match: 16.

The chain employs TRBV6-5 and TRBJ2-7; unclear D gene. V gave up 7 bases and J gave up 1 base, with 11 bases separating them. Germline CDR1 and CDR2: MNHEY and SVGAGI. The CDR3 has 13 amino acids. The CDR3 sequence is CASNRVNSYEQYF. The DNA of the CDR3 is TGTGCCAGCAATCGCGTAAATTCCTACGAGCAGTACTTC.

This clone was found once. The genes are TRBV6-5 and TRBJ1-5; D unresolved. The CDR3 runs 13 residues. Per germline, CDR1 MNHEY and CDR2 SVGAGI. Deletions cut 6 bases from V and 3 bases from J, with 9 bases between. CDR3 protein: CASRGDDNQPQHF. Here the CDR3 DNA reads TGTGCCAGCAGGGGCGATGACAATCAGCCCCAGCATTTT.

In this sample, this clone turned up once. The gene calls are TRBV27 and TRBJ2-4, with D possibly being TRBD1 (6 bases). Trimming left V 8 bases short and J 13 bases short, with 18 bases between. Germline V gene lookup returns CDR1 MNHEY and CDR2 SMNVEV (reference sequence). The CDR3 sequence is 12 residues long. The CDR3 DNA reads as TGTGCCAGCGGGCGACCGCGGACAGCACAGTACTTC. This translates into CASGRPRTAQYF.

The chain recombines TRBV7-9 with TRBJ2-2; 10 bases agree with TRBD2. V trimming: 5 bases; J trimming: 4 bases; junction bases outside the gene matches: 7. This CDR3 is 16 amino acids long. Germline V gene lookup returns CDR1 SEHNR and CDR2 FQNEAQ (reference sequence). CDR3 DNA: TGTGCCAGCAGCATAATAGCGGGGGGCCGCACCGGGGAGCTGTTTTTT. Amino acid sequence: CASSIIAGGRTGELFF.

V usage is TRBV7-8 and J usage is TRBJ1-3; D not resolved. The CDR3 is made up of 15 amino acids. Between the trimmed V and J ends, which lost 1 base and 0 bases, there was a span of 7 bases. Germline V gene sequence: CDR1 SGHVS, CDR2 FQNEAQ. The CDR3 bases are TGTGCCAGCAGCTTAGTCGCAGACTCTGGAAACACCATATATTTT. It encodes CASSLVADSGNTIYF. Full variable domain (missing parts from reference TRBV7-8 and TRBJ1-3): GAGVSQSPRYKVAKRGQDVALRCDPISGHVSLFWYQQALGQGPEFLTYFQNEAQLDKSGLPSDRFFAERPEGSVSTLKIQRTQQEDSAVYLCASSLVADSGNTIYFGEGSWLTVV.

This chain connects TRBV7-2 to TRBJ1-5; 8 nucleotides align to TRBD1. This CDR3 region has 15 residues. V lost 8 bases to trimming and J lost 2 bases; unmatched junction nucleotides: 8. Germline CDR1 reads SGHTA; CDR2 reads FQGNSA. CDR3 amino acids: CASGFGGQGNQPQHF. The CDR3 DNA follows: TGTGCCAGCGGATTTGGGGGACAGGGCAATCAGCCCCAGCATTTT.

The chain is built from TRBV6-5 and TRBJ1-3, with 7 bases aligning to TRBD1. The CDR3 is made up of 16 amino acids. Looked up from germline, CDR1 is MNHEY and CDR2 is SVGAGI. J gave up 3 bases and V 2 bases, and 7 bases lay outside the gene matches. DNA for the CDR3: TGTGCCAGCAGTTACCGTTCGACAGGGAATGGAAACACCATATATTTT. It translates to CASSYRSTGNGNTIYF.

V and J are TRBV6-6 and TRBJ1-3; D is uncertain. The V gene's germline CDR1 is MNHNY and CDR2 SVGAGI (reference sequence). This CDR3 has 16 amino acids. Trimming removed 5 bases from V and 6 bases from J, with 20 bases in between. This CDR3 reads CASSRTRARMENTIYF. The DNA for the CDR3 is TGTGCCAGCAGTCGAACGAGGGCCAGAATGGAAAACACCATATATTTT.

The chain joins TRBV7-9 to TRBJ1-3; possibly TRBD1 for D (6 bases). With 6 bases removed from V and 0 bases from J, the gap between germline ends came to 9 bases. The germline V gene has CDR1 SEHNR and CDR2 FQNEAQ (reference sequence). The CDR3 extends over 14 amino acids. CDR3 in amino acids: CASRGASSGNTIYF. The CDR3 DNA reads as TGTGCCAGCAGGGGGGCTAGCTCTGGAAACACCATATATTTT.